Each of the 21 T cell receptor beta chains below was sequenced from the same sample in a study of blood T cell repertoires in COVID-19. Here immunoSEQ multiplex PCR was the method, and the copy in TCRdb shows in-frame clones only, minus some. The sample yields about 220,000 clones, 80% seen once. Material: peripheral blood. The receptors derive from a human donor in a cohort sampled during active COVID-19.

V usage is TRBV18 and J usage is TRBJ1-3, with a tentative D call TRBD1 (5 bases). The V end was cut by 3 bases, the J end by 0 bases, with 9 bases between. This CDR3 comprises 15 residues. Germline V gene sequence: CDR1 KGHSH, CDR2 LQKENI. The CDR3 DNA reads TGTGCCAGCTCACCGGACACCAGCTCTGGAAACACCATATATTTT. This translates into CASSPDTSSGNTIYF.

Only a few counts were recorded for this clone. The chain is built from TRBV4-3 and TRBJ2-1; TRBD1 aligns across 11 bases. Unmatched junction bases numbered 1, after V lost 6 bases and J lost 6 bases. Germline V CDR1 and CDR2: LGHNA, YSLEER. The CDR3 sequence is 13 residues long. This CDR3 is CASRGTGGNEQFF. For the CDR3, the DNA is TGCGCCAGCAGAGGGACAGGGGGCAATGAGCAGTTCTTC.

CDR3: CASSLTSGVTDTQYF. The CDR3 DNA reads TGCGCCAGCAGCTTAACTAGCGGGGTAACAGATACGCAGTATTTT. The chain combines TRBV5-1 with TRBJ2-3; 10 nucleotides line up with TRBD2. The germline CDR1 and CDR2 sequences are SGHRS and YFSETQ. This CDR3 region has 15 residues. V shed 2 bases, J shed 3 bases, and the junction held 3 bases outside the gene matches.

J is TRBJ2-3 and V is TRBV11-2, with TRBD1 matching over 12 bases. The germline V gene encodes CDR1 SGHAT and CDR2 FQNNGV. The CDR3 contains 16 residues. The trim removed 5 bases at V and 4 bases at J, leaving 7 bases unmatched. The CDR3: CASSRTGTGGSDTQYF. The CDR3 region has the DNA TGTGCCAGCAGCCGCACCGGGACAGGGGGCTCAGATACGCAGTATTTT.

The chain links TRBV4-1 to TRBJ1-6, with TRBD1 as a possible D gene (6 bases). The CDR3 is 15 residues long. Deletions cut 0 bases from V and 3 bases from J, with 6 bases between. Germline CDR1 is MGHRA and CDR2 is YSYEKL. The CDR3 nucleotides read TGCGCCAGCAGCCAAGAAGGGGGCTATAATTCACCCCTCCACTTT. Its protein is CASSQEGGYNSPLHF.

J is TRBJ1-5 and V is TRBV11-2; 8 nucleotides agree with TRBD1. V lost 5 bases and J lost 6; bases outside the gene matches: 6. From germline, CDR1 is SGHAT and CDR2 FQNNGV. This CDR3 is built from 14 residues. The chain's CDR3 is CASSQDRASQPQHF. The CDR3 nucleotides read TGTGCCAGCAGCCAGGACAGGGCAAGTCAGCCCCAGCATTTT.

This chain uses TRBV7-9 with TRBJ1-2; 7 bases are a match to TRBD1. Germline V CDR1 and CDR2: SEHNR, FQNEAQ (reference sequence). The CDR3 length is 13 residues. Unmatched junction bases numbered 5, after V lost 0 bases and J lost 10 bases. CDR3 nucleotide sequence: TGTGCCAGCAGCTTAGCAGGCCAGGGGGACTACACCTTC. It specifies CASSLAGQGDYTF.

The V and J genes are TRBV5-1 and TRBJ1-6; D is ambiguous. CDR1 and CDR2 from the germline V gene are SGHRS and YFSETQ. V was clipped by 4 bases and J by 8 bases, with 19 bases between them. The CDR3 contains 16 residues. The CDR3 region has the DNA TGCGCCAGCAGCCCTCCCTTAGCGGATGCGGATTCACCCCTCCACTTT. It yields the protein CASSPPLADADSPLHF.

This clone was detected once. The V call is TRBV24-1, the J call TRBJ2-7; no firm D call. The CDR3 totals 13 residues. Germline CDR1 is KGHDR and CDR2 is SFDVKD. V shed 4 bases and J shed 0 bases, with 6 bases lying between them. This chain's CDR3 is CATSDRNSYEQYF. The CDR3 nucleotides are TGTGCCACCAGTGACAGGAACTCCTACGAGCAGTACTTC.

The chain links TRBV4-3 to TRBJ1-1; no clear D gene. Trimming removed 0 bases from V and 2 bases from J, with 13 bases in between. Looked up from germline, CDR1 is LGHNA and CDR2 is YSLEER. The CDR3 covers 16 residues. The CDR3 is CASSQDRGRYNTEAFF. CDR3 DNA sequence: TGCGCCAGCAGCCAAGATCGAGGCAGATATAACACTGAAGCTTTCTTT.

V and J are TRBV4-2 and TRBJ2-1; 8 nucleotides align to TRBD2. The CDR3 totals 15 residues. The J segment lost 7 bases and the V segment lost 6 bases, leaving 11 bases of the junction unmatched. Germline V gene lookup returns CDR1 LGHNA and CDR2 YNFKEQ. CDR3 in amino acids: CASRHSGTGVNEQFF. CDR3 nucleotide sequence: TGTGCCAGCAGACATAGCGGGACGGGAGTGAATGAGCAGTTCTTC.

This clone was found once. This sequence joins TRBV11-3 and TRBJ2-1, with 8 bases fitting TRBD1. CDR3 length: 15 amino acids. CDR1 SGHNT and CDR2 YENEEA come from the germline V gene. The V segment lost 3 bases and the J segment 6 bases; nucleotides outside the gene matches: 7. The CDR3 DNA reads as TGTGCCAGCAGCTTTAGGGGGACAGGCCCCAATGAGCAGTTCTTC. It encodes CASSFRGTGPNEQFF.

This clone occurred a few times. The chain carries TRBV12-3 or TRBV12-4 and TRBJ1-5; D remains unclear. Trimming removed 6 bases from V and 0 bases from J, with 6 bases in between. The length of the CDR3 is 13 residues. As DNA, the CDR3 is TGTGCCAGCAGCTCCTATAGCAATCAGCCCCAGCATTTT. Encoded protein: CASSSYSNQPQHF.

The CDR3 loop reads CASSEGSGGWNEQFF. CDR3 DNA: TGTGCCAGCAGTGAAGGGTCAGGTGGCTGGAATGAGCAGTTCTTC. The chain recombines TRBV2 with TRBJ2-1, with D unclear. Trimming took 1 base from V and 7 from J, leaving 14 bases between them. The germline gives CDR1 SNHLY, CDR2 FYNNEI. The CDR3 has 15 amino acids. Supplemented by reference TRBV2 and TRBJ2-1, the full variable domain reads EPEVTQTPSHQVTQMGQEVILRCVPISNHLYFYWYRQILGQKVEFLVSFYNNEISEKSEIFDDQFSVERPDGSNFTLKIRSTKLEDSAMYFCASSEGSGGWNEQFFGPGTRLTVL.

This rearrangement joins TRBV3-1 (or the pseudogene TRBV3-2) to TRBJ2-7, with 9 bases lining up with TRBD1. Looked up from germline, CDR1 is LGHDT and CDR2 is YNNKEL (reference sequence). V lost 4 bases to trimming and J lost 5 bases; unmatched junction nucleotides: 6. This CDR3 spans 14 amino acids. CDR3 DNA: TGTGCCAGCAGCCCGGGACAGGGTCTCGACGAGCAGTACTTC. It yields the protein CASSPGQGLDEQYF.

This clone was seen once. The germline gene is not matched at one end of the junction; a read error may be the cause. The same CDR3 also results from other DNA sequences found in this sample. Here the CDR3 reads CASSRRSGDTGELFF. Here the CDR3 DNA reads TGTGCCAGCAGCCGTCGGTCCGGAGACACCGGGGAACTGTTTTTT. The chain recombines TRBV7-9 with TRBJ2-2, with a weak D call TRBD2 (5 bases). Per germline, CDR1 SEHNR and CDR2 FQNEAQ (reference sequence). The CDR3 length is 15 residues.

The V gene is TRBV7-2, the J gene TRBJ1-4; D is perhaps TRBD1 (6 bases). The V end lost 5 bases, the J end lost 3 bases, and 10 bases lay between the germline ends. The CDR3 covers 14 residues. Germline assignment: CDR1 SGHTA and CDR2 FQGNSA. In nucleotides, the CDR3 is TGTGCCAGCAGCCTAGGGGGGGCTAATGAAAAACTGTTTTTT. Its translation is CASSLGGANEKLFF.

This chain joins TRBV5-4 and TRBJ2-7; TRBD2 matches at 10 bases. The V gene's germline CDR1 is SGHNT and CDR2 YYREEE (reference sequence). V dropped 4 bases and J dropped 2; count of bases not matched to a gene: 6. CDR3 length: 15 residues. The chain's CDR3 is CASSPSGGEAYEQYF. DNA of the CDR3: TGTGCCAGCAGCCCGAGCGGGGGGGAAGCCTACGAGCAGTACTTC.

This chain joins TRBV4-3 and TRBJ1-1; 7 bases are a match to TRBD1. Germline V CDR1 and CDR2: LGHNA, YSLEER. The V and J ends lost 1 base and 4 bases, in that order; junction bases with no gene match: 0. This CDR3 has 13 residues. The DNA of the CDR3 is TGCGCCAGCAGCCAAGGACAGGGCACTGAAGCTTTCTTT. This sequence encodes CASSQGQGTEAFF.

J is TRBJ1-2 and V is TRBV12-3 or TRBV12-4, with D tentatively TRBD1 (5 bases). Trimming took off 5 bases at V and 1 base at J, with 5 bases between the two ends. This CDR3 is built from 12 residues. The CDR3 spells CASSQGNYGYTF. CDR3 DNA: TGTGCCAGCAGTCAGGGTAACTATGGCTACACCTTC.

As regards this clone: This sample also contains other DNA sequences that code for the same CDR3. The CDR3 DNA reads as TGTGCCAGCAGTTTTAATAGCGGGAGGGCTACCAACACCGGGGAGCTGTTTTTT. It encodes CASSFNSGRATNTGELFF. The chain is built from TRBV27 and TRBJ2-2, with 11 bases aligning to TRBD2. The V segment lost 3 bases and the J segment 2 bases; nucleotides outside the gene matches: 8. CDR1 is MNHEY and CDR2 is SMNVEV in the germline V gene (reference sequence). The CDR3 spans 18 residues.